This T cell receptor beta chain stems from a study of neoadjuvant nivolumab and ipilimumab in lung cancer. V lost 4 bases and J 7 bases, leaving 17 bases between the germline ends. Per germline, CDR1 SNHLY and CDR2 FYNNEI. The CDR3 extends over 15 amino acids. This table comes from immunoSEQ multiplex PCR, and its TCRdb copy is limited to in-frame clones, with some not included. Of some 37,000 clones listed, approximately 92% are singletons. The chain couples TRBV2 to TRBJ1-5; D might be TRBD1 (5 bases). The specimen was peripheral blood, collected before neoadjuvant nivolumab, alone or with ipilimumab. The source is an adult with non-small cell lung cancer. The CDR3 DNA reads TGTGCCAGCAGTGCTCAGATGGGGGTTGCGCAGCCCCAGCATTTT. Protein: CASSAQMGVAQPQHF.